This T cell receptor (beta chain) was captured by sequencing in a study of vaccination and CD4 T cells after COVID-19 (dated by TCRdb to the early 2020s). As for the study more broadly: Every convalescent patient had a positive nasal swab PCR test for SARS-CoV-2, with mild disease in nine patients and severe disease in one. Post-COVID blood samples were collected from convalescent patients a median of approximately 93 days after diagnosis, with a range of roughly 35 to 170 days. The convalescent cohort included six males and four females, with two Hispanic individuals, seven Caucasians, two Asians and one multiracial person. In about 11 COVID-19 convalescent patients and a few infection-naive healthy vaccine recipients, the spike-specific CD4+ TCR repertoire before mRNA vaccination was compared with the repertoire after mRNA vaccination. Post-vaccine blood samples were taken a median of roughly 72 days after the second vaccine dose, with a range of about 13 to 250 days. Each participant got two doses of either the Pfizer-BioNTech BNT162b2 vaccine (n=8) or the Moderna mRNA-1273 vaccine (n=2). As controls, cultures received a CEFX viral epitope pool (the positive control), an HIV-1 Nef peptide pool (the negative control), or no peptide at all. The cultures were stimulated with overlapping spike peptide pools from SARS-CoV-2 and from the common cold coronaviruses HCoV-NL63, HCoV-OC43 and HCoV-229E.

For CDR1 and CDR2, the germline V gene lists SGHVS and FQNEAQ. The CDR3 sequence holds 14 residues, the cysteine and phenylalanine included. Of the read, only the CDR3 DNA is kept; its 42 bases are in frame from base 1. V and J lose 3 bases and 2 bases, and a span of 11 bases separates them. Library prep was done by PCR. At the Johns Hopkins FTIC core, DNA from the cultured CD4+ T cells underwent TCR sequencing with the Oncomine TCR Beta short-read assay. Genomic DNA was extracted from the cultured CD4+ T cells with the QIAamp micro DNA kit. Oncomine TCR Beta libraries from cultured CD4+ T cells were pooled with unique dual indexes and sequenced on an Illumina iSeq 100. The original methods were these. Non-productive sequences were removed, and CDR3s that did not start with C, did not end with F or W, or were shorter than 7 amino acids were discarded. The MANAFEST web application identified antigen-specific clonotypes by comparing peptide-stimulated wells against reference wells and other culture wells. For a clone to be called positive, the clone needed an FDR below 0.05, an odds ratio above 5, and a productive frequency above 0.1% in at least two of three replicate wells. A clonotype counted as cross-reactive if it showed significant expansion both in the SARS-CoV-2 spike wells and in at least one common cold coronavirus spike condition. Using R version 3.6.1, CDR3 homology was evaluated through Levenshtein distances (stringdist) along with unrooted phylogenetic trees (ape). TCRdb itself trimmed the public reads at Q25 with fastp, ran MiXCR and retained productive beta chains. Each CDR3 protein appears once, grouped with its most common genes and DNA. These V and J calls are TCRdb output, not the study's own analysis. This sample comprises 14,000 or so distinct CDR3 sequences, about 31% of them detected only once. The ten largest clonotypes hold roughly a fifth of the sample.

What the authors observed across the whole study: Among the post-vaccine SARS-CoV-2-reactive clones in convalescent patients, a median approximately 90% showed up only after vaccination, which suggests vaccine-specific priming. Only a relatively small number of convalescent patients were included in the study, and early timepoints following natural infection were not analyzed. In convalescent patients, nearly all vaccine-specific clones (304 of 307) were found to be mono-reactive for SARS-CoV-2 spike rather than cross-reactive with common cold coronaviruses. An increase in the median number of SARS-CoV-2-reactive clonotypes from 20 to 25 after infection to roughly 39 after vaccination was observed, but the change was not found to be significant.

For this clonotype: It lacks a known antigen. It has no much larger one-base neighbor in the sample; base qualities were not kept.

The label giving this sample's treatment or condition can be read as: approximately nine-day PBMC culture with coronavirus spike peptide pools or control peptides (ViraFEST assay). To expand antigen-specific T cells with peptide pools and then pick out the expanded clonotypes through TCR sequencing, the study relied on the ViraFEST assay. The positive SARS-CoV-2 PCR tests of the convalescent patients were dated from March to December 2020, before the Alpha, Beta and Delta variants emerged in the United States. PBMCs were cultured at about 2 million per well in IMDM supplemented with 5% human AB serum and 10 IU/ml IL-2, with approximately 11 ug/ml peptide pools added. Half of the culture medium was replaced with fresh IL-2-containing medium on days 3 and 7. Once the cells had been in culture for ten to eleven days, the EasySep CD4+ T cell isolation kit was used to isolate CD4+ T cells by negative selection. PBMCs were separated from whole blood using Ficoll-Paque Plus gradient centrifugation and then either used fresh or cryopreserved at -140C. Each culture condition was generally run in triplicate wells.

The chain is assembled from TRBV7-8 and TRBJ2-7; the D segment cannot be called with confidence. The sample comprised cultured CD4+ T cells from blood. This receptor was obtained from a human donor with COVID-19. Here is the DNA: TGTGCCAGCAGCTTTTCAGACGGAGCCTACGAGCAGTACTTC. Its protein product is CASSFSDGAYEQYF.